The text below deals with one T cell receptor beta chain. CDR3 size: 15 residues. V shed 4 bases, J shed 7 bases, and the junction held 10 bases outside the gene matches. CDR1 SGHAT and CDR2 FQNNGV come from the germline V gene. This entry is derived from a study of shared clonotypes between healthy human individuals. The method was immunoSEQ multiplex PCR; TCRdb's version includes in-frame clones alone and lacks a portion of them. The sample holds about 2 million clones, roughly 94% seen once. The receptor's source is a young man in good health. This rearrangement joins TRBV11-2 to TRBJ2-1; 7 nucleotides agree with TRBD1. Sequenced: naive CD4+ T cells sorted from blood. Subset reported: CD45RA+ positively selected. The CDR3, as DNA: TGTGCCAGCAGCTCTCTTGGACAGGCTACTAATGAGCAGTTCTTC. Residues: CASSSLGQATNEQFF.